The 22 T cell receptor beta chains presented below share a single source sample, sequenced in a study of blood T cells in healthy people across ages. PCR was performed a second time for about 7 to 11 cycles using a sample-barcoded 5' primer and a J-beta primer mix. TCRdb reprocessed the 5' RACE reads via MiXCR and lists one record per CDR3 protein. The sample shows about 1,800,000 distinct CDR3 sequences, 28% of them seen only once. Sequencing was carried out using blood. The receptors were sampled from a woman in her twenties or thirties in good health.

This chain links TRBV3-1 with TRBJ2-7, with a weak D call TRBD2 (5 bases). The CDR3 is made up of 14 amino acids. From germline, CDR1 is LGHDT and CDR2 YNNKEL (reference sequence). V was pared by 0 bases and J by 3 bases, with 9 bases between. The CDR3 nucleotides are TGTGCCAGCAGCCAAGATAGTGAGGGCTACGAGCAGTACTTC. This sequence encodes CASSQDSEGYEQYF.

This clonotype was counted only a few times. The chain couples TRBV29-1 to TRBJ2-1; TRBD2 agrees at 10 bases. J gave up 0 bases and V 7 bases, and 18 bases lay outside the gene matches. Per germline, CDR1 SQVTM and CDR2 ANQGSEA. This CDR3 is 19 amino acids long. CDR3 bases: TGCAGCGGCCGCCGCGTACTAGCGGGGAGCTTTAGCTCCTACAATGAGCAGTTCTTC. It codes for CSGRRVLAGSFSSYNEQFF.

This clonotype was detected ten times or more. The rearrangement uses TRBV7-2 and TRBJ1-2; the D gene is possibly TRBD1 (5 bases). This CDR3 comprises 13 residues. V was trimmed by 5 bases and J by 8 bases, leaving 15 bases between them. Germline V gives CDR1 SGHTA, CDR2 FQGNSA. The CDR3 sequence: CASSPGQGEGYTF. The CDR3 nucleotides read TGTGCCAGCAGCCCAGGCCAAGGGGAGGGCTACACCTTC.

This clonotype showed up just a few times. This rearrangement joins TRBV2 to TRBJ2-7; D ambiguous. Per germline, CDR1 SNHLY and CDR2 FYNNEI. The CDR3 is made up of 10 amino acids. V lost 7 bases to trimming and J lost 7 bases, with 8 bases between them. The CDR3 DNA reads as TGTGCCAGCAAAACGGAGGAGCAGTACTTC. Translation gives CASKTEEQYF.

The chain employs TRBV20-1 and TRBJ2-1, with 8 bases matching TRBD2. The length of the CDR3 is 17 residues. J lost 10 bases, V lost 0 bases, and 17 bases had no gene match. The germline V gene has CDR1 DFQATT and CDR2 SNEGSKA (reference sequence). CDR3 nucleotides: TGCAGTGCTAGAGATAGCACTAGCGGAAATGTTCCCTACGAGCAGTTCTTC. It codes for CSARDSTSGNVPYEQFF.

This clonotype has at least ten counts. The chain joins TRBV20-1 to TRBJ2-5; TRBD1 aligns across 8 bases. This CDR3 has 13 residues. Germline V lookup: CDR1 DFQATT, CDR2 SNEGSKA (reference sequence). Trimming cost V 5 bases and J 1 base; bases outside gene matches: 3. CDR3 in amino acids: CSASGGGQETQYF. The DNA of the CDR3 is TGCAGTGCTTCAGGGGGCGGCCAAGAGACCCAGTACTTC.

V gene TRBV12-3 or TRBV12-4 combines with J gene TRBJ2-7, with D unresolved. V gave up 1 base and J gave up 1 base, with 20 bases separating them. The CDR3 has 18 amino acids. The CDR3 region has the DNA TGTGCCAGCAGTTTAGAGGCGGAAGGTTTCAGTTTTTCCTACGAGCAGTACTTC. Translated: CASSLEAEGFSFSYEQYF.

The J gene is TRBJ1-5, the V gene TRBV5-6; tentative D call: TRBD1 (5 bases). The germline V gene has CDR1 SGHDT and CDR2 YYEEEE. The CDR3 is made up of 15 amino acids. V was clipped by 3 bases and J by 11 bases, with 21 bases between them. The CDR3 spells CASSWGSGLRETQHF. The CDR3 DNA reads TGTGCCAGCAGCTGGGGGTCAGGGTTGCGGGAGACCCAGCATTTT. Variable domain in full (rest from reference TRBV5-6 and TRBJ1-5): DAGVTQSPTHLIKTRGQQVTLRCSPKSGHDTVSWYQQALGQGPQFIFQYYEEEERQRGNFPDRFSGHQFPNYSSELNVNALLLGDSALYLCASSWGSGLRETQHFGDGTRLSIL.

The J gene is TRBJ2-4, the V gene TRBV6-2 or TRBV6-3, with D possibly matching TRBD2 (6 bases). V shed 11 bases and J shed 15 bases, with 20 bases lying between them. CDR3 length: 11 amino acids. Per germline, CDR1 MNHEY and CDR2 SVGEGT. In DNA, the CDR3 is TGTGCCTGTCGACGGGAGACCCTACCGTACTTC. This gives the protein CACRRETLPYF.

This clonotype was seen many times. The chain has TRBV6-4 and TRBJ2-7, with TRBD2 as a possible D gene (6 bases). CDR3 size: 14 residues. The V gene's germline CDR1 is MRHNA and CDR2 SNTAGT. Trimming left V 7 bases short and J 6 bases short, with 19 bases between. The CDR3 protein is CASTSGGKSCEQYF. The CDR3 nucleotides read TGTGCCAGCACCTCCGGCGGGAAGTCGTGCGAGCAGTACTTC.

The count of this clonotype is one. The CDR3, as DNA: TGTGCCAGCTCACCACCGTCTAGCGGGGCCTACGAGCAGTACTTC. Translation: CASSPPSSGAYEQYF. The chain uses TRBV18 and TRBJ2-7; 9 bases are a match to TRBD2. Losses at the gene ends were 0 bases for V and 2 bases for J; bases not matched to a gene: 2. CDR1 KGHSH and CDR2 LQKENI come from the germline V gene. The CDR3 length is 15 residues. The full variable domain, rest sourced from reference TRBV18 and TRBJ2-7, is NAGVMQNPRHLVRRRGQEARLRCSPMKGHSHVYWYRQLPEEGLKFMVYLQKENIIDESGMPKERFSAEFPKEGPSILRIQQVVRGDSAAYFCASSPPSSGAYEQYFGPGTRLTVT.

Concerning this clonotype itself: The junction shows a germline mismatch at one end, possibly a read error. The chain couples TRBV7-2 to TRBJ2-5, with TRBD2 identical over 16 bases. Germline V lookup: CDR1 SGHTA, CDR2 FQGNSA. The CDR3 contains 17 residues. The CDR3 DNA sequence: TGTGTCAGCAGCCCGCCGGGACTAGCGGGAGGGCTCAATGAGCAGTACTTC. Translated: CVSSPPGLAGGLNEQYF.

This clonotype was counted a few times. The chain employs TRBV29-1 and TRBJ2-1; 8 bases are shared with TRBD1. Germline CDR1 reads SQVTM; CDR2 reads ANQGSEA. The CDR3 is 14 amino acids. The junction had 10 bases not matched to a gene; V was cut back by 5 bases and J by 7 bases. The CDR3 bases are TGCAGCGTTTCAGGGGGCAATAACGGAAATGAGCAGTTCTTC. Its translation is CSVSGGNNGNEQFF.

This clonotype was found a few times. The chain recombines TRBV5-1 with TRBJ2-7; 10 bases fit TRBD2. Germline loops: CDR1 SGHRS, CDR2 YFSETQ. CDR3 size: 15 residues. Trimming at V came to 0 bases and at J to 3 bases, leaving 3 bases not matched to a gene. The CDR3 loop reads CASSLGGTSDYEQYF. CDR3 nucleotides: TGCGCCAGCAGCTTGGGTGGGACTAGCGACTACGAGCAGTACTTC. Variable domain in full (rest from reference TRBV5-1 and TRBJ2-7): KAGVTQTPRYLIKTRGQQVTLSCSPISGHRSVSWYQQTPGQGLQFLFEYFSETQRNKGNFPGRFSGRQFSNSRSEMNVSTLELGDSALYLCASSLGGTSDYEQYFGPGTRLTVT.

There are a few counts of this clonotype. The chain's CDR3 is CASSGGTSGGIYEQYF. The CDR3 DNA reads as TGTGCCAGCAGCGGAGGCACTAGCGGTGGTATCTACGAGCAGTACTTC. The gene calls are TRBV11-2 and TRBJ2-7, with 8 bases matching TRBD2. The V gene end was trimmed by 5 bases and the J gene end by 3 bases; junction bases not matched to a gene: 12. From germline, CDR1 is SGHAT and CDR2 FQNNGV. The CDR3 sequence is 16 residues long.

This rearrangement joins TRBV2 to TRBJ2-7, with 7 positions matching TRBD2. CDR1 and CDR2 from the germline V gene are SNHLY and FYNNEI. The CDR3 length is 13 residues. J lost 5 bases, V lost 8 bases, and 9 bases had no gene match. As DNA, the CDR3 is TGTGCCAGCGAGTCCGGAGCGGGGAACGAGCAGTACTTC. Its protein is CASESGAGNEQYF. The whole variable domain, filled in from reference TRBV2 and TRBJ2-7, reads EPEVTQTPSHQVTQMGQEVILRCVPISNHLYFYWYRQILGQKVEFLVSFYNNEISEKSEIFDDQFSVERPDGSNFTLKIRSTKLEDSAMYFCASESGAGNEQYFGPGTRLTVT.

This clonotype was observed a handful of times. The J gene is TRBJ2-5, the V gene TRBV7-9; D ambiguous. Germline CDR1 and CDR2: SEHNR and FQNEAQ (reference sequence). The CDR3 runs to 14 residues. Trimming shortened V by 2 bases and J by 3 bases, and 10 bases separated the two germline ends. CDR3 region: CASSLQFWEETQYF. The DNA for the CDR3 is TGTGCCAGCAGCTTACAGTTCTGGGAAGAGACCCAGTACTTC.

With regard to this clonotype: Germline and junction disagree at one end, which may indicate a read error. The chain couples TRBV7-9 to TRBJ2-4; D ambiguous. The CDR3 covers 11 residues. Germline-derived CDR1 and CDR2 are SEHNR and FQNEAQ (reference sequence). CDR3 coding DNA: TGTGCCGGCAGCTTGACTGGTGAGCAGTACTTC. Protein product: CAGSLTGEQYF.

Only a few counts were recorded for this clonotype. The chain combines TRBV2 with TRBJ1-5; a possible D gene is TRBD1 (6 bases). The V and J ends lost 7 bases and 2 bases respectively, with 15 bases between them. CDR1 SNHLY and CDR2 FYNNEI come from the germline V gene. CDR3 length: 15 residues. The DNA for the CDR3 is TGTGCCAGCAACCGACAGGCTTCGGGCAATCAGCCCCAGCATTTT. Its translation: CASNRQASGNQPQHF.

The table lists this clonotype with many counts. The rearrangement uses TRBV7-2 and TRBJ1-2; D is ambiguous. Germline lookup yields CDR1 SGHTA and CDR2 FQGNSA. The CDR3 covers 16 residues. V lost 5 bases to trimming and J lost 3 bases, with 19 bases between them. CDR3 region: CASSRAVTGPDYGYTF. The DNA of the CDR3 is TGTGCCAGCAGCCGGGCCGTTACGGGCCCTGACTATGGCTACACCTTC.

This clonotype appeared many times. The chain employs TRBV27 and TRBJ1-2; 10 bases agree with TRBD1. Germline V gives CDR1 MNHEY, CDR2 SMNVEV (reference sequence). Unmatched junction bases numbered 16, after V lost 9 bases and J lost 3 bases. This CDR3 spans 17 amino acids. CDR3 sequence: CASSKPDRGSFDYGYTF. The DNA for the CDR3 is TGTGCCAGTAGCAAACCGGACAGGGGGAGCTTTGACTATGGCTACACCTTC.

This sequence joins TRBV6-6 and TRBJ2-5; TRBD1 is a possible D gene (7 bases). Germline CDR1 and CDR2: MNHNY and SVGAGI (reference sequence). This CDR3 has 16 amino acids. The V end was cut by 6 bases, the J end by 4 bases, with 21 bases between. CDR3: CASRGEAGGLGETQYF. In DNA form, the CDR3 reads TGTGCCAGCAGGGGCGAGGCAGGGGGGCTAGGAGAGACCCAGTACTTC.